What follows are 7 T cell receptor beta chains derived from one specimen sequenced in a study of identical twins. MiXCR, run by TCRdb on the 5' RACE reads, gives a single entry per CDR3 protein. The data hold around 490,000 distinct CDR3 sequences, with 14% observed a single time. In addition, the sample was reused for a study of yellow fever vaccine responses in identical twins.

The sequenced material came from CD4+ T cells sorted from blood. The receptors come from a woman younger than 35 in good health.

This clonotype was recorded a few times. This chain uses TRBV15 with TRBJ2-4; 7 positions match TRBD1. CDR1 and CDR2 from the germline V gene are LNHNV and YYDKDF (reference sequence). V lost 0 bases to trimming and J lost 1 base; unmatched junction nucleotides: 9. The CDR3 extends over 18 amino acids. The CDR3 DNA follows: TGTGCCACCAGCAGAGATGTGGCACTACAGGGGGCCAAAAACATTCAGTACTTC. Translation: CATSRDVALQGAKNIQYF.

This chain uses TRBV12-3 or TRBV12-4 with TRBJ2-3; D not certain. CDR3 length: 16 residues. Trimming pared 7 bases from V and 3 bases from J, leaving 20 bases between. The CDR3 DNA reads as TGTGCCAGCACCAAGGCGGACGGGCGGCGTACAGATACGCAGTATTTT. Protein product: CASTKADGRRTDTQYF.

The table lists this clonotype with a few counts. The chain uses TRBV5-1 and TRBJ1-6; D may be TRBD1 (6 bases). The CDR3 spans 15 residues. Trimming pared 4 bases from V and 11 bases from J, leaving 19 bases between. Germline CDR1 SGHRS, CDR2 YFSETQ. Here the CDR3 reads CASSPRDNHAAPLHF. Here the CDR3 DNA reads TGCGCCAGCAGCCCCCGGGACAATCATGCGGCACCCCTCCACTTT.

This chain uses TRBV14 with TRBJ2-3, with no clear D. Trimming took 1 base from V and 11 from J, leaving 10 bases between them. CDR1 SGHDN and CDR2 FVKESK come from the germline V gene. This CDR3 contains 12 residues. CDR3 residues: CASSQGEYLQYF. In DNA form, the CDR3 reads TGTGCCAGCAGCCAAGGGGAATATTTGCAGTATTTT.

This chain uses TRBV7-2 with TRBJ2-7, with TRBD2 identical over 13 bases. The CDR3 consists of 20 residues. V lost 0 bases and J lost 4; bases outside the gene matches: 15. Per the germline V gene, CDR1 is SGHTA and CDR2 is FQGNSA. The CDR3 DNA sequence: TGTGCCAGCAGCTTAGCGCTACTAGCGGGAGGGCCGGATGTGGAATACGAGCAGTACTTC. Translating gives CASSLALLAGGPDVEYEQYF. The complete variable domain, with remaining parts taken from reference TRBV7-2 and TRBJ2-7, reads GAGVSQSPSNKVTEKGKDVELRCDPISGHTALYWYRQSLGQGLEFLIYFQGNSAPDKSGLPSDRFSAERTGGSVSTLTIQRTQQEDSAVYLCASSLALLAGGPDVEYEQYFGPGTRLTVT.

The gene calls are TRBV19 and TRBJ2-7; 9 bases are a match to TRBD2. V shed 8 bases and J 3 bases; nucleotides not matched to a gene: 8. Per the germline V gene, CDR1 is LNHDA and CDR2 is SQIVND (reference sequence). The CDR3 has 14 amino acids. The CDR3 region is CASRDSGSNYEQYF. CDR3 nucleotide sequence: TGTGCCAGTCGCGATAGCGGGAGTAACTACGAGCAGTACTTC.

This chain joins TRBV28 and TRBJ2-1; a weak D match, TRBD2 (5 bases). The V gene lost 8 bases and the J gene lost 6 bases, with 14 bases spanning the gap. The CDR3 consists of 13 residues. Per the germline V gene, CDR1 is MDHEN and CDR2 is SYDVKM. The CDR3 spells CASYEGPGNEQFF. DNA of the CDR3: TGTGCCAGCTATGAGGGCCCGGGCAATGAGCAGTTCTTC.